The following is a TCR beta chain sequence with its context. The data originate from a study of blood T cell repertoires in COVID-19. Study-level information: From the United States, Italy and Spain came samples of acute and convalescent COVID-19. The analysed material was cDNA or gDNA that came from T cells, B-cell-depleted T cells, or PBMCs.

The CDR3 sequence is 15 residues long. Germline V CDR1 and CDR2: MNHEY, SMNVEV (reference sequence). With 0 bases removed from V and 7 bases from J, the gap between germline ends came to 13 bases. In the study's own analysis: Researchers report that nucleated cell counts were estimated from reference gene primer amplification. The table came from immunoSEQ multiplex PCR; TCRdb's copy has only in-frame clones and leaves some out. D and trimming come from the DNA, and the V and J calls and clone size come from that table. The data contain about 14,000 clones, about nine tenths of them singletons. The sequence was collected from a human donor in a cohort sampled during active COVID-19. Sequences were obtained from peripheral blood. This chain links TRBV27 with TRBJ1-5, with D possibly matching TRBD1 (5 bases). The CDR3 spells CASSLSGGGKQPQHF. The CDR3 nucleotides are TGTGCCAGCAGTTTATCGGGGGGGGGAAAGCAGCCCCAGCATTTT.